This entry is about one T cell receptor (beta chain). The V gene's germline CDR1 is MNHEY and CDR2 SVGAGI. V was pared by 6 bases and J by 1 base, with 15 bases between. CDR3 length equals 15 residues. This sample is part of a study of blood T cell repertoires in COVID-19. As for the study in general: From the United States, Italy and Spain came samples of acute and convalescent COVID-19. T cells, B-cell-depleted T cells, or PBMCs supplied cDNA or gDNA.

Authors' methods: Nucleated cell counts were estimated from reference gene primer amplification. TCRdb's copy holds only in-frame clones and misses some; the assay was immunoSEQ multiplex PCR. V, J and clone size were drawn from that table, and D and trimming were deduced from the DNA. The data show 150,000 to 200,000 clones, more than 70% seen once. The chain carries TRBV6-5 and TRBJ1-1, with unresolved D. The sequence was collected from a human donor in a cohort sampled during active COVID-19. Sequenced material: peripheral blood. Here the CDR3 reads CASSPQPLANTEAFF. As DNA, the CDR3 is TGTGCCAGCAGCCCCCAACCCTTAGCGAACACTGAAGCTTTCTTT.